These 32 T cell receptor beta chains were all obtained from the same sample, sequenced in a study of CD8 T cells in ankylosing spondylitis. General observations from the study: For ankylosing spondylitis blood, a TCR beta motif of 7 or 8 highly homologous variants appeared characteristic.

Which antigens these TCRs recognize remains unknown. TCRdb ran MiXCR on the 5' RACE reads and lists one entry per CDR3 protein. This table holds about 840,000 distinct CDR3 sequences, approximately 12% found once. Sequenced material: blood, either unsorted or a sorted T cell fraction (not recorded which). Receptor source: a male donor with ankylosing spondylitis.

This clonotype was observed a few times. The V gene is TRBV2, the J gene TRBJ2-1, with TRBD2 identical over 7 bases. The CDR3 loop spans 15 amino acids. Trimming cost V 6 bases and J 4 bases; bases outside gene matches: 9. Germline V gene sequence: CDR1 SNHLY, CDR2 FYNNEI. In nucleotides, the CDR3 is TGTGCCAGCAGAAAAGAGCGGGGAGATTACAATGAGCAGTTCTTC. It yields the protein CASRKERGDYNEQFF.

This clonotype was detected many times. The chain joins TRBV29-1 to TRBJ1-4; TRBD1 might be the D (6 bases). Germline V gene lookup returns CDR1 SQVTM and CDR2 ANQGSEA. Trimming stripped 5 bases from V and 3 bases from J, with 10 bases between. The CDR3 is made up of 13 amino acids. The CDR3 reads CSVTTGSNEKLFF. The CDR3 DNA sequence: TGCAGCGTTACGACAGGCTCTAATGAAAAACTGTTTTTT.

This clonotype has only a few counts. The chain links TRBV2 to TRBJ1-1; D not certain. Germline CDR1 reads SNHLY; CDR2 reads FYNNEI. CDR3 size: 11 residues. Trimming removed 6 bases from V and 5 bases from J, with 7 bases in between. The CDR3 is CASRISTEAFF. CDR3 nucleotide sequence: TGTGCCAGCAGAATTAGTACTGAAGCTTTCTTT.

There are a few counts of this clonotype. The rearrangement uses TRBV7-2 and TRBJ2-7, with 15 nucleotides matching TRBD2. The V and J ends lost 4 bases and 3 bases, in that order; junction bases with no gene match: 10. This CDR3 comprises 18 residues. Looked up from germline, CDR1 is SGHTA and CDR2 is FQGNSA. The CDR3 sequence: CASSSAPGTSGRSYEQYF. CDR3 in DNA: TGTGCCAGCAGCTCAGCCCCCGGGACTAGCGGGAGGAGCTACGAGCAGTACTTC.

The rearrangement links TRBV4-3 to TRBJ2-5; TRBD1 aligns across 7 bases. V lost 1 base, J lost 3 bases, and 2 bases stayed unmatched. The CDR3 sequence is 14 residues long. Germline CDR1 reads LGHNA; CDR2 reads YSLEER. The CDR3 protein is CASSQVDREETQYF. The CDR3 DNA reads TGCGCCAGCAGCCAAGTTGACAGGGAAGAGACCCAGTACTTC.

This clonotype has a handful of counts. The gene calls are TRBV9 and TRBJ2-7, with TRBD1 identical over 8 bases. V lost 0 bases and J lost 4; bases outside the gene matches: 6. CDR3 length equals 15 residues. The germline V gene has CDR1 SGDLS and CDR2 YYNGEE. CDR3 region: CASSVASGQAYEQYF. The CDR3 coding sequence is TGTGCCAGCAGCGTAGCATCGGGACAGGCGTACGAGCAGTACTTC.

This chain uses TRBV9 with TRBJ1-2, with 7 bases that match TRBD1. CDR1 is SGDLS, CDR2 YYNGEE, per germline. The CDR3 is 14 residues long. Trimming took 4 bases from V and 4 from J; bases not matched to a gene: 7. The CDR3 nucleotides are TGTGCCAGCAGCTCCTTTGGGACAGCCTATGGCTACACCTTC. It specifies CASSSFGTAYGYTF.

The chain has TRBV5-1 and TRBJ2-1; no firm D call. This CDR3 has 13 amino acids. V was trimmed by 0 bases and J by 7 bases, leaving 8 bases between them. Germline V gene sequence: CDR1 SGHRS, CDR2 YFSETQ. The CDR3 protein is CASSLGVINEQFF. CDR3 nucleotide sequence: TGCGCCAGCAGCTTGGGAGTTATAAATGAGCAGTTCTTC.

This sequence joins TRBV5-6 and TRBJ2-3, with 9 positions matching TRBD2. In germline, CDR1 is SGHDT, CDR2 YYEEEE. The CDR3 contains 16 residues. The V gene end was trimmed by 4 bases and the J gene end by 2 bases; junction bases not matched to a gene: 8. The CDR3 DNA follows: TGTGCCAGCAGCACGGCGGGCGGGAGGGCCACAGATACGCAGTATTTT. It is translated as CASSTAGGRATDTQYF.

This clonotype was counted at least ten times. Here the CDR3 DNA reads TGCAGCGTAGCCCTAGGATTGGGCAATCAGCCCCAGCATTTT. Translated: CSVALGLGNQPQHF. The chain couples TRBV29-1 to TRBJ1-5; D remains ambiguous. The V and J ends lost 6 bases and 2 bases respectively, with 14 bases between them. The CDR3 runs 14 residues. Germline V gives CDR1 SQVTM, CDR2 ANQGSEA. The full variable domain, with the rest looked up from reference TRBV29-1 and TRBJ1-5, is SAVISQKPSRDICQRGTSLTIQCQVDSQVTMMFWYRQQPGQSLTLIATANQGSEATYESGFVIDKFPISRPNLTFSTLTVSNMSPEDSSIYLCSVALGLGNQPQHFGDGTRLSIL.

The V gene is TRBV7-2, the J gene TRBJ2-5, with 9 positions matching TRBD1. Germline loops: CDR1 SGHTA, CDR2 FQGNSA. The CDR3 spans 16 residues. The V segment lost 6 bases and the J segment 2 bases; nucleotides outside the gene matches: 10. DNA for the CDR3: TGTGCCAGCAGTCGAGCAGCCGGGACAGGGCAAGAGACCCAGTACTTC. This gives the protein CASSRAAGTGQETQYF.

The CDR3 loop is CATSRALSASTDTQYF. The CDR3 nucleotides read TGTGCCACCAGCAGAGCACTTTCCGCTAGCACAGATACGCAGTATTTT. The chain couples TRBV15 to TRBJ2-3, with D unclear. Germline V gene data show CDR1 as LNHNV and CDR2 as YYDKDF (reference sequence). V gave up 1 base and J gave up 0 bases, with 11 bases separating them. This CDR3 has 16 amino acids.

The chain joins TRBV4-3 to TRBJ2-3; D not resolved. The CDR3 extends over 17 amino acids. Deletions cut 0 bases from V and 0 bases from J, with 13 bases between. Germline V gives CDR1 LGHNA, CDR2 YSLEER. The CDR3, as DNA: TGCGCCAGCAGCCAAGATTCGGGCTTGCGAAGCACAGATACGCAGTATTTT. Translated: CASSQDSGLRSTDTQYF.

The CDR3 region has the DNA TGCGCCAGCAGCTTGGACAGGACCCGGAGCGGCTACACCTTC. Translated, it gives CASSLDRTRSGYTF. The V gene is TRBV5-1, the J gene TRBJ1-2; D possibly corresponds to TRBD1 (5 bases). This CDR3 region has 14 residues. V was pared by 0 bases and J by 8 bases, with 14 bases between. Germline CDR1 and CDR2: SGHRS and YFSETQ. The full variable domain, with the rest looked up from reference TRBV5-1 and TRBJ1-2, is KAGVTQTPRYLIKTRGQQVTLSCSPISGHRSVSWYQQTPGQGLQFLFEYFSETQRNKGNFPGRFSGRQFSNSRSEMNVSTLELGDSALYLCASSLDRTRSGYTFGSGTRLTVV.

The J gene is TRBJ1-6, the V gene TRBV20-1; D may be TRBD1 (5 bases). From germline, CDR1 is DFQATT and CDR2 SNEGSKA (reference sequence). CDR3 length: 14 residues. V shed 6 bases and J shed 7 bases, with 16 bases lying between them. CDR3 bases: TGCAGTGCCTGCCAGGGATCTGAGAATTCACCCCTCCACTTT. Encoded protein: CSACQGSENSPLHF.

This clonotype has a handful of counts. The rearrangement links TRBV5-1 to TRBJ2-2; tentative D call: TRBD2 (5 bases). CDR1 SGHRS and CDR2 YFSETQ come from the germline V gene. The V end was cut by 5 bases, the J end by 0 bases, with 11 bases between. There are 15 residues in the CDR3. CDR3 loop: CASRKTGTNTGELFF. CDR3 sequence (DNA): TGCGCCAGCAGGAAGACGGGGACGAACACCGGGGAGCTGTTTTTT.

V usage is TRBV20-1 and J usage is TRBJ2-7; 9 bases line up with TRBD2. Germline trimming cut 6 bases from V and 4 bases from J; bases unmatched to any gene: 7. In germline, CDR1 is DFQATT, CDR2 SNEGSKA (reference sequence). This CDR3 contains 13 residues. The CDR3 here is CSALGTSRYEQYF. CDR3 sequence (DNA): TGCAGTGCCCTAGGGACTAGCAGGTACGAGCAGTACTTC.

The CDR3 sequence: CASSLGTGTSYEQYF. The CDR3 nucleotides are TGCGCCAGCAGCTTGGGGACAGGGACAAGCTACGAGCAGTACTTC. V usage is TRBV5-1 and J usage is TRBJ2-7; 8 bases are shared with TRBD1. Germline V lookup: CDR1 SGHRS, CDR2 YFSETQ. The J segment lost 3 bases and the V segment lost 0 bases, leaving 5 bases of the junction unmatched. This CDR3 has 15 amino acids.

This clonotype was picked up many times. As DNA, the CDR3 is TGTGCCAGCAGCTTCGAAGGTCTCATAGCTTTCTTT. This codes for CASSFEGLIAFF. The V gene is TRBV5-5, the J gene TRBJ1-1; no clear D gene. Looked up from germline, CDR1 is SGHKS and CDR2 is YYEKEE (reference sequence). The CDR3 extends over 12 amino acids. The ends were cut back, 2 bases at V and 10 bases at J, with 12 bases in the middle.

This chain connects TRBV4-2 to TRBJ1-5; D not certain. The CDR3 runs to 17 residues. Trimming cost V 0 bases and J 4 bases, with 16 bases left between them. The germline gives CDR1 LGHNA, CDR2 YNFKEQ. The CDR3 is CASSQDLARSFNQPQHF. As DNA, the CDR3 is TGTGCCAGCAGCCAAGATCTGGCCAGATCTTTTAATCAGCCCCAGCATTTT.

The chain has TRBV2 and TRBJ2-7; D gene uncertain. CDR3 length: 14 residues. Germline CDR1 is SNHLY and CDR2 is FYNNEI. Between the trimmed V and J ends, which lost 4 bases and 6 bases, there was a span of 16 bases. The CDR3 is CASSVARGPGEQYF. Here the CDR3 DNA reads TGTGCCAGCAGTGTGGCTAGAGGCCCGGGCGAGCAGTACTTC.

This clonotype was seen more than once but under ten times. This chain joins TRBV7-2 and TRBJ2-5; TRBD2 is a possible D gene (6 bases). The V end lost 0 bases, the J end lost 4 bases, and 18 bases lay between the germline ends. The CDR3 is 17 amino acids. CDR1 and CDR2 (germline): SGHTA, FQGNSA. In DNA, the CDR3 is TGTGCCAGCAGCTTAGCGCGGTGGCTGGGCGGGGTAGAGACCCAGTACTTC. It is translated as CASSLARWLGGVETQYF.

The sample holds a few counts of this clonotype. This chain uses TRBV7-2 with TRBJ1-5; D not certain. The CDR3 covers 14 residues. Trimming removed 7 bases from V and 4 bases from J, with 14 bases in between. CDR1 is SGHTA, CDR2 FQGNSA, per germline. The CDR3 region is CASTRRGTNQPQHF. The CDR3 DNA follows: TGTGCCAGCACGCGGCGGGGAACTAATCAGCCCCAGCATTTT.

The V and J genes are TRBV5-1 and TRBJ2-1; 8 bases agree with TRBD2. Germline CDR1 reads SGHRS; CDR2 reads YFSETQ. The J segment lost 4 bases and the V segment lost 2 bases, leaving 8 bases of the junction unmatched. CDR3 size: 16 residues. The CDR3 DNA reads TGCGCCAGCAGCTTTGGAACGGGGGGGCCGTACAATGAGCAGTTCTTC. Protein: CASSFGTGGPYNEQFF.

J is TRBJ2-3 and V is TRBV2; 16 positions agree with TRBD2. From germline, CDR1 is SNHLY and CDR2 FYNNEI. The CDR3 contains 19 residues. J gave up 0 bases and V 11 bases, and 14 bases lay outside the gene matches. This chain's CDR3 is CAFCPRGTSGGESTDTQYF. The CDR3 DNA follows: TGTGCCTTCTGCCCCAGGGGGACTAGCGGGGGGGAAAGCACAGATACGCAGTATTTT.

The chain recombines TRBV20-1 with TRBJ1-1, with D perhaps matching TRBD1 (5 bases). CDR3 length: 12 residues. Germline V gene data show CDR1 as DFQATT and CDR2 as SNEGSKA (reference sequence). Here the CDR3 DNA reads TGCAGGGGGGACCGCTCGAACACTGAAGCTTTCTTT. It codes for CRGDRSNTEAFF.

This clonotype was found once. This CDR3 reads CAISEPRRYEQYF. CDR3 coding DNA: TGTGCCATCAGTGAGCCGCGTCGCTACGAGCAGTACTTC. The chain is built from TRBV10-3 and TRBJ2-7; no reliable D call. Germline lookup yields CDR1 ENHRY and CDR2 SYGVKD. The V gene lost 2 bases and the J gene lost 3 bases, with 8 bases spanning the gap. The CDR3 sequence is 13 residues long.

The chain joins TRBV20-1 to TRBJ2-3, with TRBD2 matching over 10 bases. V dropped 6 bases and J dropped 2; count of bases not matched to a gene: 5. CDR1 is DFQATT, CDR2 SNEGSKA, per germline (reference sequence). The CDR3 has 14 residues. This CDR3 reads CSAGGLANTDTQYF. For the CDR3, the DNA is TGCAGTGCGGGGGGACTAGCGAACACAGATACGCAGTATTTT.

This clonotype was found a few times. The chain uses TRBV29-1 and TRBJ2-2; D remains unclear. The CDR3 consists of 15 residues. CDR1 SQVTM and CDR2 ANQGSEA come from the germline V gene. V gave up 7 bases and J gave up 0 bases, with 15 bases separating them. CDR3 nucleotides: TGCAGCGCCACATGGGCCAGCGCGAACACCGGGGAGCTGTTTTTT. The encoded protein is CSATWASANTGELFF.

The V gene is TRBV5-1, the J gene TRBJ1-1; D gene ambiguous. The CDR3 spans 15 residues. Germline CDR1 reads SGHRS; CDR2 reads YFSETQ. V was clipped by 3 bases and J by 3 bases, with 15 bases between them. The CDR3 nucleotides are TGCGCCAGCAGCTCCTTGGGTGGGCAGGACACTGAAGCTTTCTTT. Protein product: CASSSLGGQDTEAFF.

This clonotype was seen a handful of times. The chain combines TRBV9 with TRBJ1-6; 10 nucleotides match TRBD1. Germline V gene lookup returns CDR1 SGDLS and CDR2 YYNGEE. The CDR3 runs 15 residues. V lost 4 bases, J lost 15 bases, and 13 bases stayed unmatched. DNA for the CDR3: TGTGCCAGCAGCCTCACGGACAGGGGGGAACAGCACCTCCACTTT. This codes for CASSLTDRGEQHLHF. Full variable domain (rest looked up from reference TRBV9 and TRBJ1-6): DSGVTQTPKHLITATGQRVTLRCSPRSGDLSVYWYQQSLDQGLQFLIQYYNGEERAKGNILERFSAQQFPDLHSELNLSSLELGDSALYFCASSLTDRGEQHLHFGNGTRLTVT.

This chain connects TRBV7-2 to TRBJ2-5; 8 nucleotides align to TRBD2. CDR1 is SGHTA and CDR2 is FQGNSA in the germline V gene. The CDR3 consists of 15 residues. After removal of 4 bases from V and 2 bases from J, the junction contained 6 bases not matched to a gene. The CDR3 is CASSSFSGKQETQYF. DNA of the CDR3: TGTGCCAGCAGCTCCTTTAGCGGGAAACAAGAGACCCAGTACTTC.